The sequence of this T cell receptor beta chain was determined in a study of T cell responses to AZD1222 COVID-19 vaccine. Measured with immunoSEQ multiplex PCR; TCRdb has only the in-frame clones, and not every one. Seen here are under 150,000 clones, more than 85% observed once, and the top ten hold 3% to 4.5%. The sequence was collected from an adult who received the AZD1222 COVID-19 vaccine. Sequences were derived from peripheral blood, sampled 28 days after the second AZD1222 dose.

The CDR3 sequence is CASSLVGNEQFF. The CDR3 nucleotides read TGTGCCAGCAGTTTAGTAGGAAATGAGCAGTTCTTC. The chain has TRBV12-3 or TRBV12-4 and TRBJ2-1; the D is unclear. Trimming shortened V by 1 base and J by 7 bases, and 5 bases separated the two germline ends. The CDR3 is 12 residues long.